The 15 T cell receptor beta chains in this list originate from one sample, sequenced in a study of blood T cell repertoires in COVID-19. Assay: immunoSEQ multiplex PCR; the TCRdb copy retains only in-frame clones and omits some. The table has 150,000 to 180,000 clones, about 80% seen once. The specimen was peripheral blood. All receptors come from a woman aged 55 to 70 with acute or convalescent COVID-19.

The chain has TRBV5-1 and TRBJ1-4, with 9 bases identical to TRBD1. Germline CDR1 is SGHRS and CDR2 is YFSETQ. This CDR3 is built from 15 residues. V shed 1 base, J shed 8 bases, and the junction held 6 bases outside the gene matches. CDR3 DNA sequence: TGCGCCAGCAGCTTGCAAGGGACAGGGATAGAAAAACTGTTTTTT. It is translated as CASSLQGTGIEKLFF.

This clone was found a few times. CDR3 DNA sequence: TGTGCCAGCAGCCAAGACAGCTATAATTCACCCCTCCACTTT. Translation: CASSQDSYNSPLHF. The chain recombines TRBV3-1 (or the pseudogene TRBV3-2) with TRBJ1-6; D not resolved. Germline V gives CDR1 LGHDT, CDR2 YNNKEL (reference sequence). This CDR3 contains 14 residues. Trimming pared 0 bases from V and 3 bases from J, leaving 3 bases between.

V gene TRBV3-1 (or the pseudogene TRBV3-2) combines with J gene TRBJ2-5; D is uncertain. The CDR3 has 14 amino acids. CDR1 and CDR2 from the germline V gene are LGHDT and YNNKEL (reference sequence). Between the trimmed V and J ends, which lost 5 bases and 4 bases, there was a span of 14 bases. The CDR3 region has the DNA TGTGCCAGCAGCGCAAGAATTGCCGGAGAGACCCAGTACTTC. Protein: CASSARIAGETQYF.

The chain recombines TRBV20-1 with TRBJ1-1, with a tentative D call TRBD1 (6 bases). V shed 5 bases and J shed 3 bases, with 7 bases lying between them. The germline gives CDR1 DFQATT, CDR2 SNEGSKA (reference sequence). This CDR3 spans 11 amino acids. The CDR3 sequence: CSAWTDTEAFF. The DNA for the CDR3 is TGCAGTGCTTGGACAGACACTGAAGCTTTCTTT.

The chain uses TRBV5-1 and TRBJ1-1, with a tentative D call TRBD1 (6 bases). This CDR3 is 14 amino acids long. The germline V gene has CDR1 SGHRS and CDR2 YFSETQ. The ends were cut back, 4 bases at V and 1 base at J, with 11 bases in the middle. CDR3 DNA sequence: TGCGCCAGCAGCCTAACGACAGGGAACACTGAAGCTTTCTTT. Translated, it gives CASSLTTGNTEAFF.

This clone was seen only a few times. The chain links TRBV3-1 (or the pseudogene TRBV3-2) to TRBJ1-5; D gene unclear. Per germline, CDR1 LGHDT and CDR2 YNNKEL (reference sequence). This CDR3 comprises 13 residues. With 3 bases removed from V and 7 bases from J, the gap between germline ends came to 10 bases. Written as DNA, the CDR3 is TGTGCCAGCAGCCAGGCGGGATACCAGCCCCAGCATTTT. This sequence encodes CASSQAGYQPQHF.

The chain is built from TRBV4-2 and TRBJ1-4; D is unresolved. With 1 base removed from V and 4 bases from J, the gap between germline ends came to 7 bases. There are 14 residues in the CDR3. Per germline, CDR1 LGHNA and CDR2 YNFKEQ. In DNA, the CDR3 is TGTGCCAGCAGCCAAGGATCGGGTAATGAAAAACTGTTTTTT. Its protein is CASSQGSGNEKLFF.

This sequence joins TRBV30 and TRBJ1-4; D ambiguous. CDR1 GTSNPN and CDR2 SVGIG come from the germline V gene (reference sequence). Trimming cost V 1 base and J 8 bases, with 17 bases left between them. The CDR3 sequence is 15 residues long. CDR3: CAWSATPGTREKLFF. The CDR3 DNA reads TGTGCCTGGAGTGCGACCCCTGGCACTAGAGAAAAACTGTTTTTT.

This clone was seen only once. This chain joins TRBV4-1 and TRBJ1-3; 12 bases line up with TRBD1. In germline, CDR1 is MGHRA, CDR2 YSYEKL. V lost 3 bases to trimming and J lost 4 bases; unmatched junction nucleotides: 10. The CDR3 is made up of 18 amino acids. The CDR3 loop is CASSHPVTGTGGGNTIYF. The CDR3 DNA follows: TGCGCCAGCAGCCACCCTGTAACCGGGACAGGGGGCGGAAACACCATATATTTT.

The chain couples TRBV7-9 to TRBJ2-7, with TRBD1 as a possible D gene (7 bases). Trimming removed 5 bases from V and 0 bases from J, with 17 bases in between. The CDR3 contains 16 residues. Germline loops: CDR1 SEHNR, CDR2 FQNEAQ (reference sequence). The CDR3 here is CASSAGQLLSSYEQYF. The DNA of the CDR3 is TGTGCCAGCAGCGCGGGACAGCTTCTAAGCTCCTACGAGCAGTACTTC.

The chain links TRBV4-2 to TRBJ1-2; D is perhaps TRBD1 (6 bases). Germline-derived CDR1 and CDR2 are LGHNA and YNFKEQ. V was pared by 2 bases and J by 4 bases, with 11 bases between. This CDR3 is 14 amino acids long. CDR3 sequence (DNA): TGTGCCAGCAGCCAAAGCGGACAGCCCTATGGCTACACCTTC. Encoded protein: CASSQSGQPYGYTF.

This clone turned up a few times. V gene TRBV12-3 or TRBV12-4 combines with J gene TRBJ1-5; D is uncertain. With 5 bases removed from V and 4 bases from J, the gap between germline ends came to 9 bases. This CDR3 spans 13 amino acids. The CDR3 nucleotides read TGTGCCAGCAGTCCCAACACGAATCAGCCCCAGCATTTT. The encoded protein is CASSPNTNQPQHF.

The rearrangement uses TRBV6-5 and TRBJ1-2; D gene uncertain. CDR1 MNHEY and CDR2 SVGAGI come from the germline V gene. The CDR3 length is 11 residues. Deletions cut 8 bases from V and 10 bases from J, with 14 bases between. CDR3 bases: TGTGCCAGCGCAGATGAGGCAGACTACACCTTC. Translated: CASADEADYTF.

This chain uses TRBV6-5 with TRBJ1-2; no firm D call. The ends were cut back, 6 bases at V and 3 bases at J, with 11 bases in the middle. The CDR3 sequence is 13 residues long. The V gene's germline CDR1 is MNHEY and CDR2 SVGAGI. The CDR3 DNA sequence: TGTGCCAGCAGGACCGGGGTCTACTATGGCTACACCTTC. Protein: CASRTGVYYGYTF.

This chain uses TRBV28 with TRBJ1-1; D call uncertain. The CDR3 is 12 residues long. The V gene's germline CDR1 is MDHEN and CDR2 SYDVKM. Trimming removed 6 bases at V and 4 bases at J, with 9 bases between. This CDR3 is CASSLVATEAFF. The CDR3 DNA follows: TGTGCCAGCAGCCTGGTGGCCACTGAAGCTTTCTTT.